A single sample gave rise to the 2 T cell receptor beta chains below, sequenced in a study of cytomegalovirus exposure and HLA in healthy donors. The study ran its PCR with 60 Vbeta and 13 Jbeta primers. The data were produced by immunoSEQ multiplex PCR, yet TCRdb's version contains in-frame clones alone and is incomplete. The data hold roughly 300,000 clones, with around 86% observed a single time. The sample taken for sequencing was PBMCs. The receptors originated from a man aged 35-49 years in good health and CMV-seropositive.

This clone was observed once. The genes are TRBV6-4 and TRBJ1-1, with D perhaps matching TRBD1 (5 bases). Germline V CDR1 and CDR2: MRHNA, SNTAGT. V shed 5 bases and J shed 8 bases, with 15 bases lying between them. This CDR3 contains 13 residues. CDR3 protein: CASSRGLNREAFF. CDR3 DNA sequence: TGTGCCAGCAGTAGGGGACTGAACAGGGAAGCTTTCTTT.

The CDR3 DNA is TGTGCCAGCAGCTTAGCTATGGGACAGGTGGACCGGTACAATGAGCAGTTCTTC. Protein: CASSLAMGQVDRYNEQFF. The chain couples TRBV7-8 to TRBJ2-1, with 8 bases that match TRBD1. CDR3 length equals 18 residues. V trimming: 0 bases; J trimming: 4 bases; junction bases outside the gene matches: 11. CDR1 is SGHVS, CDR2 FQNEAQ, per germline.